These T cell receptor beta chains were read from a single sample in a study of beta chain features in type 1 diabetes. Generated by immunoSEQ multiplex PCR, the TCRdb table keeps only in-frame clones and is missing some. The table has 240,000 or so clones, 27% seen once. Material for sequencing was central memory CD4+ T cells from blood. The receptors shown here come from a man aged 25 to 45 in good health. Both conserved end residues are part of each CDR3. D genes are given only for firm matches. Clone size is given for some rows only: seen once, a few or many times, or a class if the clone is expanded.

TRBD2	-	TRBV5-1	TRBJ2-3	TGCGCCAGTCGACTAGCGGGAGGAGATACGCAGTATTTT	CASRLAGGDTQYF
TRBD1	many	TRBV7-2	TRBJ2-7	TGTGCCAGCAGCTCACAGGGGTACGAGCAGTACTTC	CASSSQGYEQYF
-	few	TRBV11-2	TRBJ1-1	TGTGCCAGCAGCTTAAGCGGGTGGTATTCTGAAGCTTTCTTT	CASSLSGWYSEAFF
-	-	TRBV19	TRBJ2-1	TGTGCCAGTACCACCCCAGGGGCGGGCTACAATGAGCAGTTCTTC	CASTTPGAGYNEQFF
-	few	TRBV2	TRBJ2-7	TGTGCCAGCAGCGCAGACGGCTACGAGCAGTACTTC	CASSADGYEQYF
-	few	TRBV2	TRBJ1-5	TGTGCCAGCAGTCCGGGAGGAGGGAGCCGCAATCAGCCCCAGCATTTT	CASSPGGGSRNQPQHF
-	few	TRBV7-2	TRBJ2-5	TGTGCCAGCAGCTCCCAAGAGACCCAGTACTTC	CASSSQETQYF
-	few	TRBV11-2	TRBJ2-7	TGTGCCAGCAGAAATTGGGGGGAGACTTACTACGAGCAGTACTTC	CASRNWGETYYEQYF
-	few	TRBV29-1	TRBJ2-3	TGCAGCGGCCTTGAATTGGCGGACCGCACAGATACGCAGTATTTT	CSGLELADRTDTQYF
-	-	TRBV4-2	TRBJ1-2	TGTGCCAGCAGCCAAGATTTCCTCGGGTATGGCTACACCTTC	CASSQDFLGYGYTF
-	-	TRBV28	TRBJ2-5	TGTGCCAGCAGTTTTAGAACACCTGAGAGGACCCAGTACTTC	CASSFRTPERTQYF
TRBD2	-	TRBV11-2	TRBJ2-1	TGTGCCAGCAGCTTACGACTAGCCTCAAGCTCCTACAATGAGCAGTTCTTC	CASSLRLASSSYNEQFF
-	-	TRBV7-2	TRBJ2-1	TGTGCCAGCAGCCCTGTGGTGAGCTCCTACAATGAGCAGTTCTTC	CASSPVVSSYNEQFF
-	few	TRBV7-6	TRBJ2-2	TGTGCCAGCAGCAAAAGGGGGGCGAACACCGGGGAGCTGTTTTTT	CASSKRGANTGELFF
-	-	TRBV28	TRBJ2-1	TGTGCCAGCAGTTCCCCGGGACCTAAGGAGCAGTTCTTC	CASSSPGPKEQFF
-	-	TRBV2	TRBJ2-5	TGTGCCAGCAGTGAGGGCCCCAGGGGGGCCCAGTACTTC	CASSEGPRGAQYF
-	-	TRBV19	TRBJ2-1	TGTGCCAGTAGTTTGGAGGGAGGACTGTACAATGAGCAGTTCTTC	CASSLEGGLYNEQFF
-	-	TRBV2	TRBJ1-1	TGTGCCAGCAGGAGGGACGGCAACACTGAAGCTTTCTTT	CASRRDGNTEAFF
TRBD1	-	TRBV9	TRBJ1-3	TGTGCCAGCAGCCCTGGGACAGGGGGTCGCCTCTCTGGAAACACCATATATTTT	CASSPGTGGRLSGNTIYF
-	-	TRBV7-2	TRBJ2-5	TGTGCCAGCAGCTCCCGGTCCCACGGGGAGACCCAGTACTTC	CASSSRSHGETQYF
-	-	TRBV2	TRBJ2-4	TGTGCCAGCAGTGAATCTTTGCTAGGAGGGTACATTCAGTACTTC	CASSESLLGGYIQYF
-	-	TRBV7-9	TRBJ2-1	TGTGCCAGCAGCCGTAGCGTGGGGGACGAGCAGTTCTTC	CASSRSVGDEQFF
TRBD1	few	TRBV27	TRBJ2-1	TGTGCCAGCAGCTGGGGACAGGGGTTTTATGAGCAGTTCTTC	CASSWGQGFYEQFF
-	few	TRBV28	TRBJ2-1	TGTGCCAGCAGTCTGGTCGGTGTTGGGGATAATACGTTAGGGACTGGCTACAATGAGCAGTTCTTC	CASSLVGVGDNTLGTGYNEQFF
-	few	TRBV4-3	TRBJ2-4	TGCGCCAGCAGCCAAGATCTGAGCGGTAAAAACATTCAGTACTTC	CASSQDLSGKNIQYF
-	-	TRBV21-1	TRBJ2-7	TGTGCCACCCCCCGGACTACTTCCTACGAGCAGTACTTC	CATPRTTSYEQYF
-	few	TRBV6-5	TRBJ1-2	TGTGCCAGCAGTTTCGGACCTTCGTTAGCTAACTATGGCTACACCTTC	CASSFGPSLANYGYTF
TRBD1	-	TRBV5-4	TRBJ2-5	TGTGCCAGCAGCACTGGACAGGGGATCGGAGAGACCCAGTACTTC	CASSTGQGIGETQYF
-	-	TRBV7-2	TRBJ2-1	TGTGCCAGCAGCTTCCCGGGGTCTTTAAATGAGCAGTTCTTC	CASSFPGSLNEQFF
-	few	TRBV23-1	TRBJ2-1	TGCGCCAGCAGTCAAGTGGTGCGCCAGGAGCAGTTCTTC	CASSQVVRQEQFF
-	many	TRBV7-2	TRBJ2-1	TGTGCCAGCAGCTTAGCGAGTAGCGCCTCCTACAATGAGCAGTTCTTC	CASSLASSASYNEQFF
TRBD1	many	TRBV30	TRBJ2-7	TGTGCCTGGAGTGGGGACAGGGGTAGAGTCGACGAGCAGTACTTC	CAWSGDRGRVDEQYF
TRBD1	-	TRBV4-3	TRBJ2-1	TGCGCCAGCAGCCGACAAGCGACAGGGGGCTCAGCTAGCGAGGTGAATGAGCAGTTCTTC	CASSRQATGGSASEVNEQFF
TRBD2	-	TRBV6-6	TRBJ2-5	TGTGCCAGCAGCGCCGGACTAGCGGGGCAAGAGACCCAGTACTTC	CASSAGLAGQETQYF
TRBD1	-	TRBV29-1	TRBJ1-1	TGCAGCGCCGAACAGGGGATGAACACTGAAGCTTTCTTT	CSAEQGMNTEAFF
-	few	TRBV18	TRBJ1-1	TGTGCCAGCTCCCTTCCCGGGGCTAAAGCTTTCTTT	CASSLPGAKAFF
-	-	TRBV7-9	TRBJ2-3	TGTGCCAGGGGGACCGGAGCGGAGAGAGATACGCAGTATTTT	CARGTGAERDTQYF
TRBD2	few	TRBV30	TRBJ2-5	TGTGCCTGGAGTCGGCTAGCGGGCCAAGAGACCCAGTACTTC	CAWSRLAGQETQYF
TRBD2	-	TRBV7-9	TRBJ2-1	TGTGCCAGCAGCGAGACCCGGTCGCGGGGGTTATACAATGAGCAGTTCTTC	CASSETRSRGLYNEQFF
TRBD1	-	TRBV5-4	TRBJ2-7	TGTGCCAGCAGCTCGGGACAGTCCTACGAGCAGTACTTC	CASSSGQSYEQYF
-	-	TRBV15	TRBJ2-7	TGTGCCACCAGCTACGACAGGACACGGGGCGAGCAGTACTTC	CATSYDRTRGEQYF
TRBD1	many	TRBV25-1	TRBJ2-7	TGTGCCAGCAGCCGGGACAGAGTCTACGAGCAGTACTTC	CASSRDRVYEQYF
-	-	TRBV30	TRBJ1-1	TGTGCCTGGAGCCCCGACAAGAACACTGAAGCTTTCTTT	CAWSPDKNTEAFF
-	few	TRBV23-1	TRBJ1-1	TGCGCCAGCGGGGCTCGTTCCACTGAAGCTTTCTTT	CASGARSTEAFF
-	few	TRBV30	TRBJ1-1	TGTGCCTGGACACCCGAGGGGAACACTGAAGCTTTCTTT	CAWTPEGNTEAFF
-	few	TRBV28	TRBJ2-1	TGTGCCAGTGCCCCAGGGAACACCTACAATGAGCAGTTCTTC	CASAPGNTYNEQFF
TRBD1	-	TRBV30	TRBJ1-1	TGTGCCTGGAGTCCCGGGACAGGGCCCGAAGCTTTCTTT	CAWSPGTGPEAFF
-	-	TRBV21-1	TRBJ2-7	TGTGCCAGCACCCATCGGGACAGATTATCCTACGAGCAGTACTTC	CASTHRDRLSYEQYF
-	-	TRBV30	TRBJ1-3	TGTGCCTGGAGTGTTGGTGGAAACACCATATATTTT	CAWSVGGNTIYF
-	few	TRBV30	TRBJ2-3	TGTGCCTGCCAGAAGCGGGGCACAGATACGCAGTATTTT	CACQKRGTDTQYF
-	-	TRBV29-1	TRBJ1-1	TGCAGCGCCGCATCGGCGGGGGGCGCGGCTGAAGCTTTCTTT	CSAASAGGAAEAFF
-	few	TRBV6-6	TRBJ2-5	TGTGCCAGCAGTCGAGGGACAAGGGAGACCCAGTACTTC	CASSRGTRETQYF
TRBD1	few	TRBV7-9	TRBJ1-1	TGTGCCAGCAGCGAGCGAGGGGGCACGGACACTGAAGCTTTCTTT	CASSERGGTDTEAFF